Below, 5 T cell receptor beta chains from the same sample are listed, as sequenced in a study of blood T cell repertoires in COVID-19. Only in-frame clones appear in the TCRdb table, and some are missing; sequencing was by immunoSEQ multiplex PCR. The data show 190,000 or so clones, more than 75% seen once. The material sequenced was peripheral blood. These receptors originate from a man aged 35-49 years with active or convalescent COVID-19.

Here the CDR3 DNA reads TGTGCCAGCAGCGACACTCACAGGGGGGCAACTAATGAAAAACTGTTTTTT. Translation: CASSDTHRGATNEKLFF. The gene calls are TRBV7-9 and TRBJ1-4, with 8 bases matching TRBD1. V dropped 5 bases and J dropped 0; count of bases not matched to a gene: 8. The germline gives CDR1 SEHNR, CDR2 FQNEAQ (reference sequence). CDR3 size: 17 residues.

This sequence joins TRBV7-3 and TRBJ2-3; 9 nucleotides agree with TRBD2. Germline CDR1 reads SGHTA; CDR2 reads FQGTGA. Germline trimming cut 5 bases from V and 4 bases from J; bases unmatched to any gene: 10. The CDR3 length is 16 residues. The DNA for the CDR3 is TGTGCCAGCAGCCCCGTCGCGGGGGGGCCCCCAGATACGCAGTATTTT. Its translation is CASSPVAGGPPDTQYF.

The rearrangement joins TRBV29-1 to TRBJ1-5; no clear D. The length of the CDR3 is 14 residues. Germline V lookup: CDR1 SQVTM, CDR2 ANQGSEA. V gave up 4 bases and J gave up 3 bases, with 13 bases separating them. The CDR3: CSVVLDTTNQPQHF. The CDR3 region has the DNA TGCAGCGTTGTGTTAGACACCACCAATCAGCCCCAGCATTTT.

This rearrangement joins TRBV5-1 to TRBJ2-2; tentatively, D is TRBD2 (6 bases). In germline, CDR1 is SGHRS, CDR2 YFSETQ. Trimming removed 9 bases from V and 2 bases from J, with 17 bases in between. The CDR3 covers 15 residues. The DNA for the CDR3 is TGCGCCACCCAGGTCGGGGGTAGCAACACCGGGGAGCTGTTTTTT. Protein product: CATQVGGSNTGELFF.

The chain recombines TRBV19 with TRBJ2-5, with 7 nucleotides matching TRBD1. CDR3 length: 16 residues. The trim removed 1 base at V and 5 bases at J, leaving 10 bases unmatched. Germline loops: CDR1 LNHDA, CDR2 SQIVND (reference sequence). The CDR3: CASSIVKTGERETQYF. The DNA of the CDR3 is TGTGCCAGTAGTATAGTTAAAACAGGGGAGCGCGAGACCCAGTACTTC.